The next 28 T cell receptor beta chains were all read from a single sample in a study of T-cell reconstitution after alpha-beta-depleted transplantation in children. A library of TCRbeta sequences, prepared with unique molecular identifiers, was generated. Via MiXCR, TCRdb re-called the PCR reads, giving one row per CDR3 protein. The top ten hold less than 5% of the sample, which has over 550,000 distinct CDR3 sequences, 8% to 11% seen once. Material: PBMCs from the stem cell graft donor, obtained from the stem cell graft. Receptors originate from a human donor who donated a stem cell graft to a child with acute myeloid leukemia.

There are many counts of this clonotype. The rearrangement uses TRBV12-5 and TRBJ2-2, with TRBD2 matching 13 bases. The V and J ends lost 1 base and 4 bases, in that order; junction bases with no gene match: 3. Germline values: CDR1 LGHNT, CDR2 FRNRAP. This CDR3 spans 17 amino acids. The CDR3 reads CASGLGTSGSVTGELFF. The CDR3 DNA is TGTGCTAGTGGTTTGGGGACTAGCGGGAGTGTCACCGGGGAGCTGTTTTTT.

J is TRBJ2-7 and V is TRBV7-2; D is uncertain. This CDR3 has 14 residues. Germline CDR1 and CDR2: SGHTA and FQGNSA. V was trimmed by 1 base and J by 6 bases, leaving 13 bases between them. This CDR3 is CASSLEPVAAEQYF. The CDR3 DNA reads TGTGCCAGCAGCTTAGAGCCGGTGGCTGCCGAGCAGTACTTC.

The chain joins TRBV9 to TRBJ2-1, with TRBD1 matching 9 bases. Looked up from germline, CDR1 is SGDLS and CDR2 is YYNGEE. V trimming: 1 base; J trimming: 1 base; junction bases outside the gene matches: 9. The CDR3 runs to 18 residues. This chain's CDR3 is CASSVFPVGTGSYNEQFF. CDR3 nucleotide sequence: TGTGCCAGCAGCGTATTTCCGGTTGGGACAGGGTCCTACAATGAGCAGTTCTTC.

This chain connects TRBV24-1 to TRBJ2-1, with 9 bases fitting TRBD2. The V gene end was trimmed by 8 bases and the J gene end by 5 bases; junction bases not matched to a gene: 6. This CDR3 has 14 residues. Germline loops: CDR1 KGHDR, CDR2 SFDVKD. CDR3 region: CATNTGLANNEQFF. The CDR3 nucleotides are TGTGCCACCAACACGGGACTAGCTAACAATGAGCAGTTCTTC.

The rearrangement uses TRBV7-2 and TRBJ1-5, with D perhaps matching TRBD1 (5 bases). The CDR3 is 14 amino acids. Trimming took 6 bases from V and 5 from J, leaving 14 bases between them. Germline CDR1 reads SGHTA; CDR2 reads FQGNSA. DNA of the CDR3: TGTGCCAGCAGTCATCAGGGAGCGTATCAGCCCCAGCATTTT. Amino acid sequence: CASSHQGAYQPQHF.

This clonotype has at least ten counts. The J gene is TRBJ2-1, the V gene TRBV5-1, with 9 nucleotides matching TRBD2. The CDR3 totals 15 residues. Per the germline V gene, CDR1 is SGHRS and CDR2 is YFSETQ. V trimming: 6 bases; J trimming: 0 bases; junction bases outside the gene matches: 4. CDR3 residues: CASTSGGSSYNEQFF. The CDR3 DNA follows: TGCGCCAGCACCAGCGGGGGGAGCTCCTACAATGAGCAGTTCTTC.

This clonotype was detected only once. V gene TRBV20-1 combines with J gene TRBJ2-1, with D hard to call. Between the trimmed V and J ends, which lost 0 bases and 0 bases, there was a span of 12 bases. The CDR3 consists of 16 residues. Germline loops: CDR1 DFQATT, CDR2 SNEGSKA (reference sequence). Here the CDR3 DNA reads TGCAGTGCTAGAGACCCCAGCGTGGGCTCCTACAATGAGCAGTTCTTC. It specifies CSARDPSVGSYNEQFF.

This clonotype occurred many times. In nucleotides, the CDR3 is TGTGCCAGCGGCGCGTCTCAAGAGACCCAGTACTTC. Its protein is CASGASQETQYF. V gene TRBV7-2 combines with J gene TRBJ2-5; D call uncertain. This CDR3 has 12 amino acids. Trimming took off 8 bases at V and 2 bases at J, with 9 bases between the two ends. Germline CDR1 reads SGHTA; CDR2 reads FQGNSA. Variable domain in full (rest from reference TRBV7-2 and TRBJ2-5): GAGVSQSPSNKVTEKGKDVELRCDPISGHTALYWYRQSLGQGLEFLIYFQGNSAPDKSGLPSDRFSAERTGGSVSTLTIQRTQQEDSAVYLCASGASQETQYFGPGTRLLVL.

In its sample, this clonotype was seen a few times. The chain employs TRBV7-2 and TRBJ2-3; no definite D call. The CDR3 extends over 11 amino acids. Trimming took 4 bases from V and 7 from J, leaving 6 bases between them. CDR1 and CDR2 from the germline V gene are SGHTA and FQGNSA. The CDR3 protein is CASSSAYTQYF. The CDR3 DNA follows: TGTGCCAGCAGCTCCGCGTATACGCAGTATTTT.

This chain uses TRBV27 with TRBJ2-5; 7 bases agree with TRBD1. CDR1 MNHEY and CDR2 SMNVEV come from the germline V gene (reference sequence). The junction had 5 bases not matched to a gene; V was cut back by 5 bases and J by 2 bases. There are 14 residues in the CDR3. Here the CDR3 reads CASSRQGRQETQYF. CDR3 nucleotide sequence: TGTGCCAGCAGTAGACAGGGACGACAAGAGACCCAGTACTTC.

This clonotype was seen at least ten times. The rearrangement uses TRBV18 and TRBJ2-1; D is uncertain. V lost 8 bases to trimming and J lost 0 bases, with 8 bases between them. This CDR3 is built from 13 residues. Germline V gene sequence: CDR1 KGHSH, CDR2 LQKENI. The CDR3 region has the DNA TGTGCCAGCAGTCCGAGCTCCTACAATGAGCAGTTCTTC. Encoded protein: CASSPSSYNEQFF.

Ten or more counts support this clonotype. V gene TRBV24-1 combines with J gene TRBJ2-1; TRBD2 might be the D (6 bases). CDR3 size: 12 residues. Germline CDR1 and CDR2: KGHDR and SFDVKD. V gave up 4 bases and J gave up 12 bases, with 12 bases separating them. The CDR3 sequence is CATSEGGLGQFF. In nucleotides, the CDR3 is TGTGCCACCAGTGAGGGGGGACTGGGGCAGTTCTTC.

A few counts support this clonotype. J is TRBJ1-1 and V is TRBV5-1, with TRBD1 matching 7 bases. Trimming removed 4 bases from V and 3 bases from J; junction bases left unmatched: 6. The CDR3 sequence is 14 residues long. Per the germline V gene, CDR1 is SGHRS and CDR2 is YFSETQ. The CDR3 sequence: CASSLTGTHTEAFF. DNA of the CDR3: TGCGCCAGCAGCCTGACAGGGACCCACACTGAAGCTTTCTTT. Full variable domain (remainder filled in from reference TRBV5-1 and TRBJ1-1): KAGVTQTPRYLIKTRGQQVTLSCSPISGHRSVSWYQQTPGQGLQFLFEYFSETQRNKGNFPGRFSGRQFSNSRSEMNVSTLELGDSALYLCASSLTGTHTEAFFGQGTRLTVV.

This clonotype occurred many times. The J gene is TRBJ1-5, the V gene TRBV12-3 or TRBV12-4; maybe TRBD1 (5 bases). This CDR3 region has 13 residues. Trimming pared 8 bases from V and 6 bases from J, leaving 14 bases between. CDR3 bases: TGTGCCAGCGGAAAGACAGAACCTCAGCCCCAGCATTTT. Protein product: CASGKTEPQPQHF.

The CDR3 sequence is CASSFRGTEQYF. For the CDR3, the DNA is TGTGCCAGCAGTTTCCGTGGCACCGAGCAGTACTTC. The genes are TRBV28 and TRBJ2-7, with D uncertain. Between the trimmed V and J ends, which lost 3 bases and 6 bases, there was a span of 9 bases. The germline V gene has CDR1 MDHEN and CDR2 SYDVKM. The CDR3 totals 12 residues.

This clonotype was counted between two and nine times. This chain joins TRBV5-1 and TRBJ2-1; no definite D call. V was cut by 5 bases and J by 9 bases, with 18 bases left in between. The germline CDR1 and CDR2 sequences are SGHRS and YFSETQ. This CDR3 is built from 14 residues. Written as DNA, the CDR3 is TGCGCCAGCAGTATAGGAGACTTGTCTGGTGAGCAGTTCTTC. As protein: CASSIGDLSGEQFF.

There are a few counts of this clonotype. This rearrangement joins TRBV5-1 to TRBJ1-2, with D possibly being TRBD1 (5 bases). The CDR3 extends over 14 amino acids. Trimming took 5 bases from V and 7 from J, leaving 18 bases between them. Per the germline V gene, CDR1 is SGHRS and CDR2 is YFSETQ. The CDR3 region has the DNA TGCGCCAGCAGAGCTGGGACCGGTTTTCCTGGCTACACCTTC. Protein sequence: CASRAGTGFPGYTF.

This clonotype was counted ten times or more. The chain is built from TRBV29-1 and TRBJ2-7; 7 nucleotides agree with TRBD2. The germline CDR1 and CDR2 sequences are SQVTM and ANQGSEA. This CDR3 has 16 residues. J was trimmed by 0 bases and V by 2 bases; bases with no gene match: 10. CDR3 coding DNA: TGCAGCGTTGAATTTCTAGCGGAGCCGAGCTCCTACGAGCAGTACTTC. It specifies CSVEFLAEPSSYEQYF.

This clonotype was counted a few times. The chain couples TRBV6-6 to TRBJ1-4; no firm D call. Germline V CDR1 and CDR2: MNHNY, SVGAGI (reference sequence). Trimming took 8 bases from V and 8 from J, leaving 12 bases between them. This CDR3 comprises 12 residues. The CDR3 is CASAISWEKLFF. In DNA form, the CDR3 reads TGTGCCAGCGCCATTTCTTGGGAAAAACTGTTTTTT.

The chain couples TRBV9 to TRBJ2-7; 13 bases agree with TRBD2. Germline V gene data show CDR1 as SGDLS and CDR2 as YYNGEE. This CDR3 region has 17 residues. V lost 3 bases to trimming and J lost 5 bases; unmatched junction nucleotides: 11. DNA for the CDR3: TGTGCCAGCAGCGCCCGGACTAGCGGGAGCATTACCCACGAGCAGTACTTC. It specifies CASSARTSGSITHEQYF.

This clonotype turned up a few times. This chain connects TRBV5-4 to TRBJ2-1; D unresolved. Trimming stripped 7 bases from V and 4 bases from J, with 12 bases between. CDR1 and CDR2 from the germline V gene are SGHNT and YYREEE (reference sequence). The CDR3 has 13 amino acids. The CDR3 DNA follows: TGTGCCAGCGCCGTTGGGCAGTACAATGAGCAGTTCTTC. Protein sequence: CASAVGQYNEQFF. Drawing the rest from reference TRBV5-4 and TRBJ2-1, the complete variable domain is ETGVTQSPTHLIKTRGQQVTLRCSSQSGHNTVSWYQQALGQGPQFIFQYYREEENGRGNFPPRFSGLQFPNYSSELNVNALELDDSALYLCASAVGQYNEQFFGPGTRLTVL.

This clonotype came up many times. The chain couples TRBV20-1 to TRBJ2-5; TRBD2 aligns across 11 bases. Germline V gene sequence: CDR1 DFQATT, CDR2 SNEGSKA (reference sequence). V lost 6 bases, J lost 4 bases, and 7 bases stayed unmatched. CDR3 length: 14 residues. The CDR3 DNA sequence: TGCAGTGCGACACTAGCGGGAGTCGCAGAGACCCAGTACTTC. Translated: CSATLAGVAETQYF.

Many counts were recorded for this clonotype. The DNA for the CDR3 is TGTGCCAGCAGCTTGGTTTTCACACAGGGGTCCCAAGAGACCCAGTACTTC. Its translation: CASSLVFTQGSQETQYF. The chain carries TRBV5-5 and TRBJ2-5, with 7 bases aligning to TRBD1. Germline CDR1 is SGHKS and CDR2 is YYEKEE (reference sequence). There are 17 residues in the CDR3. V shed 0 bases, J shed 1 base, and the junction held 9 bases outside the gene matches.

This clonotype occurred a few times. The V and J genes are TRBV20-1 and TRBJ1-2, with 7 bases aligning to TRBD1. This CDR3 contains 13 residues. Germline CDR1 and CDR2: DFQATT and SNEGSKA (reference sequence). Losses at the gene ends were 2 bases for V and 3 bases for J; bases not matched to a gene: 3. The DNA of the CDR3 is TGCAGTGCTAGACTCGACAGGGACTATGGCTACACCTTC. This translates into CSARLDRDYGYTF.

The table lists this clonotype with a few counts. V is TRBV12-3 or TRBV12-4 and J is TRBJ1-5; maybe TRBD1 (5 bases). With 5 bases removed from V and 6 bases from J, the gap between germline ends came to 8 bases. The CDR3 totals 12 residues. The chain's CDR3 is CASSAGPQPQHF. The CDR3 DNA sequence: TGTGCCAGCAGTGCAGGGCCTCAGCCCCAGCATTTT.

Ten or more counts support this clonotype. The chain uses TRBV20-1 and TRBJ2-1; the D is unclear. The CDR3 has 13 residues. Germline values: CDR1 DFQATT, CDR2 SNEGSKA (reference sequence). The ends were cut back, 2 bases at V and 6 bases at J, with 11 bases in the middle. CDR3 sequence: CSARSPTTNEQFF. For the CDR3, the DNA is TGCAGTGCTAGAAGCCCAACGACCAATGAGCAGTTCTTC.

The chain employs TRBV30 and TRBJ2-5; TRBD2 agrees at 7 bases. The V gene end was trimmed by 5 bases and the J gene end by 5 bases; junction bases not matched to a gene: 8. The CDR3 spans 13 residues. The germline CDR1 and CDR2 sequences are GTSNPN and SVGIG (reference sequence). The CDR3 region has the DNA TGTGCCTGGGGGGAGGGCTCCGGTGAGACCCAGTACTTC. Translating gives CAWGEGSGETQYF.

This clonotype was counted a few times. The chain is built from TRBV4-2 and TRBJ2-2, with D uncertain. Trimming shortened V by 0 bases and J by 3 bases, and 14 bases separated the two germline ends. CDR3 length: 17 amino acids. Germline V CDR1 and CDR2: LGHNA, YNFKEQ. This chain's CDR3 is CASSQELSSSDTGELFF. The CDR3 nucleotides read TGTGCCAGCAGCCAAGAATTAAGTTCATCGGACACCGGGGAGCTGTTTTTT.